This TCR beta chain was sequenced for a study of T cell changes during pregnancy in multiple sclerosis. Generated by immunoSEQ multiplex PCR, the TCRdb table keeps only in-frame clones and is missing some. Of 100,000 or so clones detected, approximately 95% appear once; the ten largest clones hold under 2%. Per the germline V gene, CDR1 is SGHRS and CDR2 is YFSETQ. CDR3 length: 16 amino acids. V was trimmed by 2 bases and J by 2 bases, leaving 15 bases between them. Sequencing used peripheral blood, obtained after pregnancy. This sequence joins TRBV5-1 and TRBJ2-3, with D perhaps TRBD1 (6 bases). The sequence was collected from a female donor in good health, enrolled as a control in a pregnancy study. CDR3 loop: CASSLLGTRNTDTQYF. CDR3 DNA sequence: TGCGCCAGCAGCTTACTCGGGACACGTAACACAGATACGCAGTATTTT. Complete variable domain (other parts from reference TRBV5-1 and TRBJ2-3): KAGVTQTPRYLIKTRGQQVTLSCSPISGHRSVSWYQQTPGQGLQFLFEYFSETQRNKGNFPGRFSGRQFSNSRSEMNVSTLELGDSALYLCASSLLGTRNTDTQYFGPGTRLTVL.